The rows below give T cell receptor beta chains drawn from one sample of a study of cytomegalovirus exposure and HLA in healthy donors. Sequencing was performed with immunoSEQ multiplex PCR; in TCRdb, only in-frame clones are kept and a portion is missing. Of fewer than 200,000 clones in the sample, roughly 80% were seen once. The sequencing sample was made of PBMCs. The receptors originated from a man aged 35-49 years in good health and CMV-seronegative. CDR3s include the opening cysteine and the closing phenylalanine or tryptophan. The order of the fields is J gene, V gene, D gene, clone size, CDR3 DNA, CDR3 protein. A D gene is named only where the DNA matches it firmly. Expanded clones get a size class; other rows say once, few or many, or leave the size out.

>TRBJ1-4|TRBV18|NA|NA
TGTGCCAGCTCACCAGCCAGAGGCGAAAAACTGTTTTTT
CASSPARGEKLFF
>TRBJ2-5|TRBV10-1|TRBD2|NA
TGCGCCAGCAGTGAGTGGGGGGGGGTAAGAGGGGAGACCCAGTACTTC
CASSEWGGVRGETQYF
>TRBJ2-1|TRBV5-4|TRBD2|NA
TGTGCCAGCACCGCCCCCACTAGCGGGTCCTACAATGAGCAGTTCTTC
CASTAPTSGSYNEQFF
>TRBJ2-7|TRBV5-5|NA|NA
TGTGCCAGCAGCTTGGCCCAGAACCGCTACGAGCAGTACTTC
CASSLAQNRYEQYF
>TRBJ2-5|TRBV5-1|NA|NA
TGCGCCAGCAGCTTGGTTCGAGGGGGAGAGACCCAGTACTTC
CASSLVRGGETQYF
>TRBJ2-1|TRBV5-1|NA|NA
TGCGCCAGCAGCTTGGCGGCAGGGTGGGGCAGGTACAATGAGCAGTTCTTC
CASSLAAGWGRYNEQFF
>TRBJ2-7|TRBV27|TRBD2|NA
TGTGCCAGCAGCAGCGGGGGGGGGTCCTACGAGCAGTACTTC
CASSSGGGSYEQYF
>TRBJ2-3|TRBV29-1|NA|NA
TGCAGCACGCCACGTGGGGCCGGCACAGATACGCAGTATTTT
CSTPRGAGTDTQYF
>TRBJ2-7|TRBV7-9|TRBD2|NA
TGTGCCAGCAGCGCTCCGGGACTAGCTCTAACCTACGAGCAGTACTTC
CASSAPGLALTYEQYF
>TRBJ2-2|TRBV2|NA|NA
TGTGCCGGCCAGAGAGGGTTGGTCACCGGGGAGCTGTTTTTT
CAGQRGLVTGELFF
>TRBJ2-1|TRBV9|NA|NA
TGTGCCAGCAGCGTAGTTGGGGCCCGGGTAAATGAGCAGTTCTTC
CASSVVGARVNEQFF
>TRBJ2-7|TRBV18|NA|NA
TGTGCCAGCTCACTCACTATGGGGACAAGCTACGAGCAGTACTTC
CASSLTMGTSYEQYF
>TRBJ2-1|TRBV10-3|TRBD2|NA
TGTGCCACGGGGGGGGCCGCTACAAGGGAGCAGTTCTTC
CATGGAATREQFF
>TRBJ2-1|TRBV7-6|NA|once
TGTGCCAGCAGTGCGGGCAGCTCCTACAATGAGCAGTTCTTC
CASSAGSSYNEQFF
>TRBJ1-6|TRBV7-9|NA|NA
TGTGCCAGCAGCCCGGGCGGGAGGGGATTCGGTTCACCCCTCCACTTT
CASSPGGRGFGSPLHF
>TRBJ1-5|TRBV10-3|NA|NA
TGTGCCATCAGCCTAGATGAAGGAAGCAATCAGCCCCAGCATTTT
CAISLDEGSNQPQHF
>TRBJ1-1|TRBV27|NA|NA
TGTGCCAGCAGTTTCGGCAGGTTGAACACTGAAGCTTTCTTT
CASSFGRLNTEAFF
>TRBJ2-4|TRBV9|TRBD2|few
TGTGCCAGCAGCCCGCGAGCGGGGGGCCTGGAAAACATTCAGTACTTC
CASSPRAGGLENIQYF
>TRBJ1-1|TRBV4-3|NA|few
TGCGCCAGCAGCCACGGACAGACGAACACTGAAGCTTTCTTT
CASSHGQTNTEAFF